What follows are 13 T cell receptor beta chains derived from one specimen sequenced in a study of OX40 agonist ivuxolimab in advanced cancers. Sequencing used immunoSEQ multiplex PCR; TCRdb keeps in-frame clones, though not all of them. The data hold 35,000 to 45,000 clones, with approximately 90% observed a single time. The source was CD4+ or CD8+ T cells sorted from blood, collected in a trial of the OX40 agonist ivuxolimab. These receptors all stem from an adult with an advanced solid tumor such as melanoma, head and neck, liver or kidney cancer.

About this clone: An end of the junction does not agree with germline; a read error may underlie this. V is TRBV7-7 and J is TRBJ2-5; 8 nucleotides match TRBD2. The CDR3 has 16 amino acids. CDR1 SSHAT and CDR2 FNYEAQ come from the germline V gene (reference sequence). The CDR3 is CASSLGGSGSGETQYF. In DNA form, the CDR3 reads TGTGCTAGCAGCTTAGGGGGGAGCGGGAGCGGAGAGACCCAGTACTTC.

V usage is TRBV19 and J usage is TRBJ2-2; D gene uncertain. The V end lost 6 bases, the J end lost 3 bases, and 5 bases lay between the germline ends. Looked up from germline, CDR1 is LNHDA and CDR2 is SQIVND (reference sequence). The CDR3 totals 12 residues. The CDR3 nucleotides are TGTGCCAGTAGGGTCCACACCGGGGAGCTGTTTTTT. It codes for CASRVHTGELFF.

This chain uses TRBV19 with TRBJ2-2, with D maybe TRBD1 (6 bases). CDR1 LNHDA and CDR2 SQIVND come from the germline V gene (reference sequence). The V gene lost 5 bases and the J gene lost 2 bases, with 12 bases spanning the gap. The CDR3 length is 15 residues. This CDR3 reads CASSLRTVNTGELFF. Written as DNA, the CDR3 is TGTGCCAGTAGTCTCAGGACAGTTAACACCGGGGAGCTGTTTTTT.

For the CDR3, the DNA is TGTGCCAGCTCGCTTGGACCAGATACGCAGTATTTT. This sequence encodes CASSLGPDTQYF. The rearrangement uses TRBV18 and TRBJ2-3; D is uncertain. V lost 6 bases and J 4 bases, leaving 8 bases between the germline ends. This CDR3 spans 12 amino acids. Per the germline V gene, CDR1 is KGHSH and CDR2 is LQKENI.

The CDR3 sequence is CASSLQGVVYGYTF. CDR3 in DNA: TGTGCCAGCAGTCTACAGGGAGTGGTCTATGGCTACACCTTC. The chain carries TRBV28 and TRBJ1-2; a weak D match, TRBD1 (6 bases). The CDR3 has 14 amino acids. With 5 bases removed from V and 4 bases from J, the gap between germline ends came to 14 bases. Germline V CDR1 and CDR2: MDHEN, SYDVKM.

The chain combines TRBV4-1 with TRBJ2-1; 10 bases fit TRBD1. The CDR3 has 16 amino acids. Germline assignment: CDR1 MGHRA and CDR2 YSYEKL. The junction had 8 bases not matched to a gene; V was cut back by 1 base and J by 8 bases. The CDR3 nucleotides are TGCGCCAGCAGCCAAGCTGGGACAGGGGTAGTGGATGAGCAGTTCTTC. As protein: CASSQAGTGVVDEQFF.

V usage is TRBV30 and J usage is TRBJ1-4; 9 nucleotides match TRBD1. The ends lost 4 bases at V and 7 bases at J; junction bases unmatched: 7. The CDR3 loop spans 14 amino acids. The V gene's germline CDR1 is GTSNPN and CDR2 SVGIG (reference sequence). The CDR3 nucleotides read TGTGCCTGGAAACAGGGGGCGTATGGTGAAAAACTGTTTTTT. Amino acid sequence: CAWKQGAYGEKLFF.

The chain carries TRBV5-6 and TRBJ2-1, with D perhaps TRBD2 (5 bases). The CDR3 is 15 amino acids. The germline V and J ends were trimmed by 1 base and 11 bases, with 19 bases remaining between them. The germline CDR1 and CDR2 sequences are SGHDT and YYEEEE. This CDR3 reads CASSLILSADFKQFF. The CDR3 coding sequence is TGTGCCAGCAGCTTGATATTATCGGCGGACTTTAAGCAGTTCTTC.

This clone was counted between two and nine times. This chain links TRBV30 with TRBJ2-5; TRBD1 agrees at 10 bases. Germline-derived CDR1 and CDR2 are GTSNPN and SVGIG (reference sequence). With 3 bases clipped from V and 2 bases from J, the junction kept 9 bases outside the gene matches. The CDR3 consists of 16 residues. The chain's CDR3 is CAWRSGQGGGQETQYF. CDR3 in DNA: TGTGCCTGGAGGTCCGGACAGGGGGGGGGTCAAGAGACCCAGTACTTC.

J is TRBJ1-4 and V is TRBV28; 7 nucleotides match TRBD1. Trimming at V came to 4 bases and at J to 10 bases, leaving 6 bases not matched to a gene. The CDR3 sequence is 13 residues long. Germline CDR1 MDHEN, CDR2 SYDVKM. The CDR3 region is CASSSTGEVKLFF. The CDR3 coding sequence is TGTGCCAGCAGTTCAACAGGGGAGGTAAAACTGTTTTTT.

The chain joins TRBV2 to TRBJ1-2, with D tentatively TRBD1 (5 bases). Germline lookup yields CDR1 SNHLY and CDR2 FYNNEI. CDR3 length equals 15 residues. V was clipped by 7 bases and J by 3 bases, with 18 bases between them. The CDR3 DNA is TGTGCCAGCACCCCCAGGGAGTGGGGGGACTATGGCTACACCTTC. It specifies CASTPREWGDYGYTF.

The chain links TRBV7-9 to TRBJ2-3; no firm D call. The V and J ends lost 4 bases and 1 base respectively, with 6 bases between them. The CDR3 contains 13 residues. Per germline, CDR1 SEHNR and CDR2 FQNEAQ (reference sequence). In nucleotides, the CDR3 is TGTGCCAGCAGCTCGTGGGGCACAGATACGCAGTATTTT. The encoded protein is CASSSWGTDTQYF.

The rearrangement joins TRBV4-2 to TRBJ2-3; a weak D match, TRBD1 (6 bases). This CDR3 has 15 amino acids. Germline CDR1 LGHNA, CDR2 YNFKEQ. Trimming cost V 0 bases and J 2 bases, with 9 bases left between them. The CDR3 region is CASSQEGQVTDTQYF. The CDR3 nucleotides read TGTGCCAGCAGCCAAGAGGGACAAGTCACAGATACGCAGTATTTT.